This TCR beta chain was documented in a study of human T cells and chemical hapten exposure. On the study more broadly: Patients, largely female, had alopecia areata, totalis or universalis.

Study findings and constraints: Because all patients had alopecia, their immune responses might differ from healthy ones.

This clonotype was recorded at least ten times. No antigen is known for it. The CDR3 spans 13 residues. The germline V gene has CDR1 SGHTA and CDR2 FQGNSA. The ends were cut back, 5 bases at V and 5 bases at J, with 11 bases in the middle. As the library was built, unique molecular identifiers were attached to individual cDNA molecules. TCRdb ran MiXCR on the RACE reads and lists one entry per CDR3 protein. Among over 70,000 distinct CDR3 sequences listed, around 10% were seen once. Noted time point: patch test 2, 6 weeks after DPC sensitization. Treatment in this sample: therapeutic diphenylcyclopropenone sensitization with weekly scalp DPC. The authors' total RNA extraction used unfractionated whole blood.

This chain joins TRBV7-2 and TRBJ2-3; D gene unclear. The clonotype was recovered from a man aged 18 to 30 with alopecia areata. Some clones in this sample may be carry-over from other donors' samples. This specimen was whole blood, taken in connection with sensitization to the hapten diphenylcyclopropenone (DPC). The CDR3: CASSPITRDTQYF. For the CDR3, the DNA is TGTGCCAGCAGCCCGATTACTCGAGATACGCAGTATTTT. The full variable domain, with the rest looked up from reference TRBV7-2 and TRBJ2-3, is GAGVSQSPSNKVTEKGKDVELRCDPISGHTALYWYRQSLGQGLEFLIYFQGNSAPDKSGLPSDRFSAERTGGSVSTLTIQRTQQEDSAVYLCASSPITRDTQYFGPGTRLTVL.